The text below deals with one T cell receptor beta chain. What it binds is not known. This entry comes from a study of a mutant IDH1 vaccine in newly diagnosed glioma. This table comes from immunoSEQ multiplex PCR, and its TCRdb copy is limited to in-frame clones, with some not included. The sample lists around 32,000 clones, roughly 80% seen once, with 9.3% in the top ten. After removal of 4 bases from V and 7 bases from J, the junction contained 11 bases not matched to a gene. Germline CDR1 is MNHEY and CDR2 is SVGAGI. The length of the CDR3 is 16 residues. The time point here: week 35, safety follow-up. Doses of 300 ug of mutant IDH1 20-mer peptide were given with topical imiquimod. The patients received vaccinations eight times, in weeks 1, 3, 5, 7, 11, 15, 19 and 23.

The gene calls are TRBV6-5 and TRBJ2-1, with 9 nucleotides matching TRBD1. Sequenced here: PBMCs, sampled from a glioma patient whose treatment included an IDH1 peptide vaccine. This clonotype was obtained from a woman aged 25 to 39 with glioma. Some clones in this sample may be carry-over from other donors' samples. CDR3 loop: CASSSYRGRNENEQFF. CDR3 DNA sequence: TGTGCCAGCAGTTCCTACAGGGGGCGGAATGAGAATGAGCAGTTCTTC.